This TCR beta chain was sequenced during a study of blood T cell repertoires in COVID-19. Study as a whole: Material from acute and convalescent COVID-19 was sourced from the United States, Italy and Spain.

Only in-frame clones appear in the TCRdb table, and some are missing; sequencing was by immunoSEQ multiplex PCR. The table has 350,000 to 400,000 clones, around 89% seen once. This clone has just one count. The participants were between roughly 18 and 90 years old and came from some 23 US areas. Participants had their cohort set by participant-reported clinical history. CDR3 length equals 16 residues. Germline loops: CDR1 SGHNT, CDR2 YENEEA. Trimming took off 5 bases at V and 3 bases at J, with 17 bases between the two ends. Specimen: PBMCs or T cells enriched from blood (not recorded which). V and J are TRBV11-3 and TRBJ2-1; the D is unclear. The source is a woman younger than 30 who had recovered from COVID-19. The CDR3 here is CASSDDGSSLYNEQFF. The CDR3 nucleotides are TGTGCCAGCAGCGATGACGGGTCCTCCCTCTACAATGAGCAGTTCTTC.